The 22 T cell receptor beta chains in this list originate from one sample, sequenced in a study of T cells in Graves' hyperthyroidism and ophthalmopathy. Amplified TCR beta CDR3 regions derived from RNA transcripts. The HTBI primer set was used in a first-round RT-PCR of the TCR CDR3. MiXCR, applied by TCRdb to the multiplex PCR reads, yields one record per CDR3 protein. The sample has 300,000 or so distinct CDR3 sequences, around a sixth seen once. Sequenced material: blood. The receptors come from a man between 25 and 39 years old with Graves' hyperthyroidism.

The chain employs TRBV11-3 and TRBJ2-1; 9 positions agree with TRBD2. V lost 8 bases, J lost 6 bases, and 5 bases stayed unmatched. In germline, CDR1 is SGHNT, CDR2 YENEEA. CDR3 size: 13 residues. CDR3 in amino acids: CASGEGLANEQFF. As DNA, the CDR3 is TGTGCCAGCGGGGAGGGACTAGCCAATGAGCAGTTCTTC. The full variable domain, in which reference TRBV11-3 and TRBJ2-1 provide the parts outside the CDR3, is EAGVVQSPRYKIIEKKQPVAFWCNPISGHNTLYWYLQNLGQGPELLIRYENEEAVDDSQLPKDRFSAERLKGVDSTLKIQPAELGDSAVYLCASGEGLANEQFFGPGTRLTVL.

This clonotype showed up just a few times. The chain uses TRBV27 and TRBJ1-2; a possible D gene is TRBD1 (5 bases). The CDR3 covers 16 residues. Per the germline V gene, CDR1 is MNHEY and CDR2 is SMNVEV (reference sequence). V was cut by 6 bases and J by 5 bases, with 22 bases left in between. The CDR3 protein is CASSSSQAASLYGYTF. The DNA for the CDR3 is TGTGCCAGCAGCTCATCACAGGCGGCTAGTCTATATGGCTACACCTTC.

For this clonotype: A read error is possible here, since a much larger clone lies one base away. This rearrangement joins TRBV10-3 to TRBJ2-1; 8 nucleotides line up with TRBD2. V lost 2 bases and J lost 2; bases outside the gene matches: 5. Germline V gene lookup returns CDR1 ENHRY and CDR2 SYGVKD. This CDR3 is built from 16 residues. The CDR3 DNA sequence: TGTGCCATCAGTGAGAGGACGGGGGGGGCCTACAATGAGCAGTTCTTC. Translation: CAISERTGGAYNEQFF.

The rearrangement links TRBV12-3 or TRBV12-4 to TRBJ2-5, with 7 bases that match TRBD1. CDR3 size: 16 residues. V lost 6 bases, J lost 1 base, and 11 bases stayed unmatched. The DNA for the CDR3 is TGTGCCAGCAGCATCGGACAGGCTGGGGGCCAAGAGACCCAGTACTTC. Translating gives CASSIGQAGGQETQYF.

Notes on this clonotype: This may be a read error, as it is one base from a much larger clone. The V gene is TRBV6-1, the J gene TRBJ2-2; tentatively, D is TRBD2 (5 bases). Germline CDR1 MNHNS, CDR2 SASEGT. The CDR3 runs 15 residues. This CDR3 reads CAGSEAALGTGELFF. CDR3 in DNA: TGTGCCGGCAGTGAAGCGGCCTTGGGGACCGGGGAGCTGTTTTTT.

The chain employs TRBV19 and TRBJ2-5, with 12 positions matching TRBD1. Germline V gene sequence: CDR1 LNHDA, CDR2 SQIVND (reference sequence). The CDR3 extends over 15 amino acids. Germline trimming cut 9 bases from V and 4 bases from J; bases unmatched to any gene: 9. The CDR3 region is CASRDRGQGGETQYF. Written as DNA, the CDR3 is TGTGCCAGCCGGGACAGGGGGCAAGGAGGAGAGACCCAGTACTTC.

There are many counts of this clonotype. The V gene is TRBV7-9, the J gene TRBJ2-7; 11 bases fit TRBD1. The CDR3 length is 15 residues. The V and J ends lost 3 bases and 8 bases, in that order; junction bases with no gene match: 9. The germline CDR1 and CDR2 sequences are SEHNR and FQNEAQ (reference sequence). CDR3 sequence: CASSLGTGGTSKQYF. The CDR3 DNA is TGTGCCAGCAGCTTGGGGACAGGGGGAACGAGCAAGCAGTACTTC.

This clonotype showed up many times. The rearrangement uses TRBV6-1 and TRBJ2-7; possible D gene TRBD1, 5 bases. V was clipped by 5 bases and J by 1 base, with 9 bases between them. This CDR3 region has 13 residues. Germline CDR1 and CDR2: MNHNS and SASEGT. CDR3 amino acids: CASSLQASYEQYF. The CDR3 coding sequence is TGTGCCAGCAGTTTACAGGCGTCCTACGAGCAGTACTTC.

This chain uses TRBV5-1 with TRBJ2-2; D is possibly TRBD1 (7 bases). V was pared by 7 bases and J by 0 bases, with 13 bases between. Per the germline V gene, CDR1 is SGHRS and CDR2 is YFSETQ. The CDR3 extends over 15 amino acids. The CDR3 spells CASSRDRSNTGELFF. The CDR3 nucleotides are TGCGCCAGCTCGCGGGACAGATCGAACACCGGGGAGCTGTTTTTT. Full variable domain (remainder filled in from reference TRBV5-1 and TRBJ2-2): KAGVTQTPRYLIKTRGQQVTLSCSPISGHRSVSWYQQTPGQGLQFLFEYFSETQRNKGNFPGRFSGRQFSNSRSEMNVSTLELGDSALYLCASSRDRSNTGELFFGEGSRLTVL.

The CDR3 nucleotides read TGTGCCAGTAGTATGGAAGCCTACTACGAGCAGTACTTC. This codes for CASSMEAYYEQYF. This rearrangement joins TRBV19 to TRBJ2-7; D is ambiguous. Between the trimmed V and J ends, which lost 3 bases and 3 bases, there was a span of 9 bases. Germline CDR1 LNHDA, CDR2 SQIVND (reference sequence). The CDR3 covers 13 residues.

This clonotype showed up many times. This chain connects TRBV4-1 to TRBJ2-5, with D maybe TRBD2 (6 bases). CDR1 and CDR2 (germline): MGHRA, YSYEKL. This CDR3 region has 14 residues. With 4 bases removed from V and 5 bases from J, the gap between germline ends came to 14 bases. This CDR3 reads CASSLPGLTETQYF. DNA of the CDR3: TGCGCCAGCAGCCTGCCGGGACTCACTGAGACCCAGTACTTC.

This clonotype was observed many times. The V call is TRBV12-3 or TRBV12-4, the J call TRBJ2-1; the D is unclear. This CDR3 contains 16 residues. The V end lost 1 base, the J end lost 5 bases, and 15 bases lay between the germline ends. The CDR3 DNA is TGTGCCAGCAGTTTAGAGTCGTACACCGGAGACAATGAGCAGTTCTTC. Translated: CASSLESYTGDNEQFF.

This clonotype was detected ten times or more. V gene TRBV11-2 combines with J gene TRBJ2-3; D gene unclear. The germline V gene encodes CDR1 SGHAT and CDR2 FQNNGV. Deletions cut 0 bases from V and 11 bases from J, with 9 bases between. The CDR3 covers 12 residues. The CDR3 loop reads CASSLEGWGQYF. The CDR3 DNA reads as TGTGCCAGCAGCTTAGAGGGGTGGGGGCAGTATTTT.

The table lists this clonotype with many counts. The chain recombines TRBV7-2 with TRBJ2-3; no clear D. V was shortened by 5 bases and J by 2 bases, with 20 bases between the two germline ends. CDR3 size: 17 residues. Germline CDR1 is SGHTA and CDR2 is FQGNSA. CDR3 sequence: CASSAPVVIGLTDTQYF. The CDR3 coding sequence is TGTGCCAGCAGCGCACCTGTGGTGATCGGCCTCACAGATACGCAGTATTTT.

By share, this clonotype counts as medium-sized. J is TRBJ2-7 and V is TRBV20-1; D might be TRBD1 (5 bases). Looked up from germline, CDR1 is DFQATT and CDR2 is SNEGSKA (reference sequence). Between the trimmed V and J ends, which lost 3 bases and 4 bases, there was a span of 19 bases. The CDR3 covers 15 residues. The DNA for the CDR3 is TGCAGTGCTAGCCCTCCCATGGGGCCCTCGTACGAGCAGTACTTC. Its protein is CSASPPMGPSYEQYF.

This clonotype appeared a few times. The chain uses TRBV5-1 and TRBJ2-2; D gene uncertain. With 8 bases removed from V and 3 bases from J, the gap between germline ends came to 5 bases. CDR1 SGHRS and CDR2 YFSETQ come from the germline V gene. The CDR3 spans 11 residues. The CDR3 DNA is TGCGCCAGTTTTTACACCGGGGAGCTGTTTTTT. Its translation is CASFYTGELFF.

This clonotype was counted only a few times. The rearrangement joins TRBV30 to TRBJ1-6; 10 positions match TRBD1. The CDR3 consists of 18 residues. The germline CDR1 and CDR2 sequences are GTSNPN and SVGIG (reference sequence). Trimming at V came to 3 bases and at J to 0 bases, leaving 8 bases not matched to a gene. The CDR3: CAWRPPGQGSSYNSPLHF. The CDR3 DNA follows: TGTGCCTGGAGGCCCCCGGGACAGGGGAGCTCCTATAATTCACCCCTCCACTTT.

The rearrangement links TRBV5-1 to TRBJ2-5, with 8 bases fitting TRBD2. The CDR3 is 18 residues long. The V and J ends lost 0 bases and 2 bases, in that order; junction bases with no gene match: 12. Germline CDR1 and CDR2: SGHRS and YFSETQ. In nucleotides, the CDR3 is TGCGCCAGCAGCTTGGTAGGAGCGGGAGAAGGGCCTCAAGAGACCCAGTACTTC. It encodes CASSLVGAGEGPQETQYF.

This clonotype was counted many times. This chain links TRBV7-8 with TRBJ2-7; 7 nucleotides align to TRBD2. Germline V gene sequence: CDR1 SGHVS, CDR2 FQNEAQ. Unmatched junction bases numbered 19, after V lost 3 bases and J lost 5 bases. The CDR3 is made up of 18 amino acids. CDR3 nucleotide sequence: TGTGCCAGCAGCTTTCACACCGGGACTAACATGGAGGGCGACGAGCAGTACTTC. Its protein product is CASSFHTGTNMEGDEQYF.

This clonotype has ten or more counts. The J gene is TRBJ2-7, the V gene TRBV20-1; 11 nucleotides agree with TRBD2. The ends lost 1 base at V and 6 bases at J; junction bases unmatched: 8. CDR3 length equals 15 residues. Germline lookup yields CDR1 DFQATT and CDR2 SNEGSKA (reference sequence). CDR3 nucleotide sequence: TGCAGTGCTAGAGGGTCCCTAGCGGGAGGAACCGAGCAGTACTTC. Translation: CSARGSLAGGTEQYF.

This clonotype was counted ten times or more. CDR3 in DNA: TGTGCCAGCAGTTATCCGAATACAGATACGCAGTATTTT. Amino acids: CASSYPNTDTQYF. This chain links TRBV12-3 or TRBV12-4 with TRBJ2-3; D not resolved. The V and J ends lost 4 bases and 3 bases respectively, with 8 bases between them. This CDR3 region has 13 residues.

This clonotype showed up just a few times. DNA for the CDR3: TGTGCCAGCAGCCCCTCCCTTGCGGGAGGACCCTACGAGCAGTACTTC. This codes for CASSPSLAGGPYEQYF. The V call is TRBV7-2, the J call TRBJ2-7; 8 bases align to TRBD2. V lost 5 bases and J lost 2; bases outside the gene matches: 11. The CDR3 consists of 16 residues. Per the germline V gene, CDR1 is SGHTA and CDR2 is FQGNSA.